These 16 T cell receptor beta chains originate from one sample sequenced in a study of T cells in women clearing cervical HPV infection. The data were produced by immunoSEQ multiplex PCR, yet TCRdb's version contains in-frame clones alone and is incomplete. Here the sample table reports some 24,000 clones. Sequenced input: blood buffy coat. The receptors derive from a woman aged 18 to 69 with a cervical HPV16 infection that either progressed to CIN3+ or cleared (not recorded which).

Concerning this clone itself: The read terminates 3 residues before the CDR3 end, so the remaining end is supplied by the germline J gene. The chain uses TRBV7-6 and TRBJ2-3, with 7 bases lining up with TRBD1. Germline V gene sequence: CDR1 SGHVS, CDR2 FNYEAQ. The CDR3 loop spans 18 amino acids. The sequenced CDR3 bases are TGTGCCAGCAGCTGGTTGGCCCCGGGGACAGCGTACCAAGAGACG. This gives the protein CASSWLAPGTAYQET. Given in full, the CDR3 is CASSWLAPGTAYQETQYF.

In regard to this clone: With the read ending 3 residues before the CDR3 end, the germline J gene is used to fill in that end. The rearrangement links TRBV6-1 to TRBJ1-2; no firm D call. Germline V CDR1 and CDR2: MNHNS, SASEGT. The CDR3 loop spans 15 amino acids. Partial CDR3 DNA: TGTGCCAGCAGTGAAGGGCTAGCGGGAGCTTACGAC. Residues: CASSEGLAGAYD. From start to end, the CDR3 is CASSEGLAGAYDYTF.

This clone is medium-sized by frequency. The CDR3 goes on 3 residues after the read ends, and that part is filled in from the germline J gene. V usage is TRBV20-1 and J usage is TRBJ2-5; D gene unclear. CDR1 and CDR2 (germline): DFQATT, SNEGSKA (reference sequence). Trimming removed 5 bases from V and 5 bases from J, with 9 bases in between. The CDR3 sequence is 11 residues long. The CDR3 DNA, read in part, is TGCAGTGCTCCCTTGAGGGAGACC. This encodes CSAPLRET. The CDR3 in full is CSAPLRETQYF.

Remarks on this clone: The read gets to within 3 residues of the CDR3 end, and the germline J gene fills in the rest. The gene calls are TRBV6-1 and TRBJ1-2, with a possible D match to TRBD1 (6 bases). The CDR3 sequence is 14 residues long. Trimming took 3 bases from V and 5 from J, leaving 13 bases between them. From germline, CDR1 is MNHNS and CDR2 SASEGT. This chain's CDR3 is CASSEGAFPYGYTF. The DNA read from the CDR3 is TGTGCCAGCAGTGAGGGGGCCTTCCCTTATGGC.

Regarding this clone: The CDR3 extends 3 residues past the end of the read, so its final part is completed from the germline J gene. J is TRBJ2-5 and V is TRBV30, with TRBD2 matching 10 bases. The CDR3 extends over 14 amino acids. With V trimmed by 0 bases and J by 6 bases, 4 bases remained unmatched. Per germline, CDR1 GTSNPN and CDR2 SVGIG (reference sequence). The CDR3 region is CAWSVSSGRKTQYF. CDR3 DNA, as far as it was read: TGTGCCTGGAGTGTTTCTAGCGGGAGAAAGACC.

Points on this clone: The read terminates 3 residues before the CDR3 end, so the remaining end is supplied by the germline J gene. The J gene is TRBJ2-3, the V gene TRBV7-9, with 7 positions matching TRBD2. Germline-derived CDR1 and CDR2 are SEHNR and FQNEAQ (reference sequence). The CDR3 has 14 amino acids. The DNA read from the CDR3 is TGTGCCAGCAGCCCCCGTTCTAGCGGAGAGACG. Amino acid sequence: CASSPRSSGET. The CDR3 in full is CASSPRSSGETQYF.

A word on this clone: The read ends 3 residues before the CDR3 terminus; that terminus is restored from the germline J gene. The J gene is TRBJ1-4, the V gene TRBV7-6; D is possibly TRBD1 (6 bases). CDR1 SGHVS and CDR2 FNYEAQ come from the germline V gene. CDR3 length: 13 amino acids. The CDR3 region is CASRGRGGSPLFF. CDR3 DNA, as far as it was read: TGTGCCAGCAGAGGCAGGGGTGGTTCACCA.

A remark on this clone: Germline and junction disagree at one end, which may indicate a read error. Coverage ceases 3 residues before the CDR3 finishes, and the germline J gene fills in the end. Within the sample, other DNA sequences also encode this same CDR3. This chain links TRBV30 with TRBJ1-3; D ambiguous. The CDR3 spans 14 residues. From germline, CDR1 is GTSNPN and CDR2 SVGIG (reference sequence). The CDR3: CAWRVRAAGNTIYF. Partial CDR3 DNA: TGTGCCTGGAGGGTAAGGGCAGCTGGAAACACG.

CDR3 bases read: TGTGCCAGCAGTTTACCATCGGCGGGAGGGGAGACC. Residues: CASSLPSAGGET. The entire CDR3 protein is CASSLPSAGGETQYF. The rearrangement uses TRBV28 and TRBJ2-5, with TRBD2 identical over 9 bases. The CDR3 end lies 3 residues beyond the end of the read and is filled in from the germline J gene. V lost 2 bases to trimming and J lost 5 bases; unmatched junction nucleotides: 6. CDR3 length: 15 amino acids. Per the germline V gene, CDR1 is MDHEN and CDR2 is SYDVKM.

Note on this clone: Coverage ceases 3 residues before the CDR3 finishes, and the germline J gene fills in the end. The chain recombines TRBV20-1 with TRBJ2-4, with 8 nucleotides matching TRBD2. The CDR3 runs 15 residues. Germline V gives CDR1 DFQATT, CDR2 SNEGSKA (reference sequence). The CDR3 bases that were read are TGCAGTGCTCGCTCCCGGACTAGCCTGCAGGAGATT. This sequence encodes CSARSRTSLQEI. The whole CDR3 reads CSARSRTSLQEIQYF.

Details on this clone: Sequencing ends 3 residues short of the CDR3 end; the germline J gene provides the rest. The chain joins TRBV10-3 to TRBJ1-6, with D tentatively TRBD1 (5 bases). V gave up 5 bases and J gave up 9 bases, with 14 bases separating them. The CDR3 is 14 amino acids. Per the germline V gene, CDR1 is ENHRY and CDR2 is SYGVKD. This CDR3 is CAISPGLDTSPLHF. The part of the CDR3 DNA that was read is TGTGCCATCAGTCCAGGGCTCGATACTTCACCC.

A note on this clone: The CDR3 extends 3 residues past the end of the read, so its final part is completed from the germline J gene. Other nucleotide sequences in the sample specify the same CDR3. This chain uses TRBV5-1 with TRBJ1-3; 10 nucleotides line up with TRBD1. The CDR3 has 15 residues. The J segment lost 4 bases and the V segment lost 5 bases, leaving 6 bases of the junction unmatched. Per the germline V gene, CDR1 is SGHRS and CDR2 is YFSETQ. The sequenced part of the CDR3 DNA is TGCGCCAGCAGTGACGACAGGGGGCCAGGAAACACC. Protein sequence: CASSDDRGPGNT. The CDR3 in full is CASSDDRGPGNTIYF.

Turning to this clone: The read finishes 3 residues shy of the CDR3 end, and the germline J gene is used to complete it. This chain uses TRBV2 with TRBJ2-1; TRBD1 agrees at 11 bases. The CDR3 spans 15 residues. After removal of 4 bases from V and 9 bases from J, the junction contained 8 bases not matched to a gene. CDR1 SNHLY and CDR2 FYNNEI come from the germline V gene. Incomplete CDR3 DNA: TGTGCCAGCAGTGGCCAAGGACAGGGGGCCGGTGAG. This encodes CASSGQGQGAGE. The entire CDR3 protein is CASSGQGQGAGEQFF.

Notes on this clone: The read ends 3 residues early relative to the CDR3; the germline J gene fills the gap. This chain connects TRBV7-9 to TRBJ2-3; TRBD2 matches 8 bases. From germline, CDR1 is SEHNR and CDR2 FQNEAQ (reference sequence). This CDR3 comprises 13 residues. The sequenced CDR3 bases are TGTGCCAGCAGCTTCCGGGGGGGAGAGACG. Translation: CASSFRGGET. In full, the CDR3 reads CASSFRGGETQYF.

Comments on this clone: The CDR3 end lies 3 residues beyond the end of the read and is filled in from the germline J gene. The gene calls are TRBV7-9 and TRBJ1-2; TRBD1 might be the D (5 bases). Looked up from germline, CDR1 is SEHNR and CDR2 is FQNEAQ (reference sequence). Deletions cut 5 bases from V and 4 bases from J, with 17 bases between. The CDR3 extends over 15 amino acids. CDR3 bases read: TGTGCCAGCAGCCCCATCTCGGGGGGGGTCTATGGC. Protein product: CASSPISGGVYG. Given in full, the CDR3 is CASSPISGGVYGYTF.

Remarks on this clone: The CDR3 extends 3 residues past the end of the read, so its final part is completed from the germline J gene. V gene TRBV5-1 combines with J gene TRBJ2-2, with TRBD1 as a possible D gene (5 bases). Trimming cost V 0 bases and J 3 bases, with 9 bases left between them. CDR1 is SGHRS, CDR2 YFSETQ, per germline. The CDR3 has 15 amino acids. The CDR3 here is CASSLGQGDTGELFF. The part of the CDR3 DNA that was read is TGCGCCAGCAGCTTGGGCCAAGGGGACACCGGGGAG. Full variable domain (rest looked up from reference TRBV5-1 and TRBJ2-2): KAGVTQTPRYLIKTRGQQVTLSCSPISGHRSVSWYQQTPGQGLQFLFEYFSETQRNKGNFPGRFSGRQFSNSRSEMNVSTLELGDSALYLCASSLGQGDTGELFFGEGSRLTVL.